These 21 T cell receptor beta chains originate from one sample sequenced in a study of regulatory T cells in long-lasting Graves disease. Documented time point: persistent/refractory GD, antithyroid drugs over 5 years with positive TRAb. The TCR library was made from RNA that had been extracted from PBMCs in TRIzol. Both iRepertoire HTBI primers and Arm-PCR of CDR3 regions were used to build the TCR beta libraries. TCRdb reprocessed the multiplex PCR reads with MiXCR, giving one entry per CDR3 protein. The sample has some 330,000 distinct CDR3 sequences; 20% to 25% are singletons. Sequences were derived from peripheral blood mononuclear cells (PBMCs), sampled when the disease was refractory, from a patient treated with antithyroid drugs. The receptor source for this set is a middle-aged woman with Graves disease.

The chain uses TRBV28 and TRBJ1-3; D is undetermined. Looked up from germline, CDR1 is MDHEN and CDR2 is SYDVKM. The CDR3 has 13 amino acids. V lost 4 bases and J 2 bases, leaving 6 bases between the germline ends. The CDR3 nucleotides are TGTGCCAGCAGTTGGCAGGCTGGAAACACCATATATTTT. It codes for CASSWQAGNTIYF.

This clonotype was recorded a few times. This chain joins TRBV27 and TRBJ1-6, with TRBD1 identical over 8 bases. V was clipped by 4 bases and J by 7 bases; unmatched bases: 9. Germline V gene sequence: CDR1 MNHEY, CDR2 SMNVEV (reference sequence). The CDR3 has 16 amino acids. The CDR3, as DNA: TGTGCCAGCAGTTCCGACAGGGGTTTAGGCAATTCACCCCTCCACTTT. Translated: CASSSDRGLGNSPLHF.

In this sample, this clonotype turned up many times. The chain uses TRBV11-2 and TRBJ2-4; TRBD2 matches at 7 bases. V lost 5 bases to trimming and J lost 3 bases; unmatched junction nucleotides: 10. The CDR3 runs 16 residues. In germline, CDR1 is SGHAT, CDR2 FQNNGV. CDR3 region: CASSRVGGLLKNIQYF. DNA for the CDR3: TGTGCCAGCAGCCGCGTTGGGGGACTACTCAAAAACATTCAGTACTTC.

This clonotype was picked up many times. This CDR3 reads CASSPSGGLFGEQYF. The CDR3, as DNA: TGTGCCAGCAGCCCTTCCGGGGGCCTCTTTGGGGAGCAGTACTTC. The chain couples TRBV11-2 to TRBJ2-7, with D perhaps TRBD1 or TRBD2 (6 bases each). The ends were cut back, 5 bases at V and 7 bases at J, with 21 bases in the middle. From germline, CDR1 is SGHAT and CDR2 FQNNGV. This CDR3 has 15 amino acids.

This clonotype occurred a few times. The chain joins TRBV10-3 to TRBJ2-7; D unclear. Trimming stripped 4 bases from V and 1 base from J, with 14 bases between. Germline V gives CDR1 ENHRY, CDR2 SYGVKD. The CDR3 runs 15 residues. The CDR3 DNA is TGTGCCATCAGTGGTCCTCCGACGACTTCCTACGAGCAGTACTTC. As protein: CAISGPPTTSYEQYF.

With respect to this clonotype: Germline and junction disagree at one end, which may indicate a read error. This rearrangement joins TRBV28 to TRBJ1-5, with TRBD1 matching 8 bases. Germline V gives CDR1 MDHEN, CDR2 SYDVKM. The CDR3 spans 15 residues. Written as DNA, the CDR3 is TGTGCCGGCAGCTCTCCCGGGACAGGTAATCAGCCCCAGCATTTT. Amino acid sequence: CAGSSPGTGNQPQHF.

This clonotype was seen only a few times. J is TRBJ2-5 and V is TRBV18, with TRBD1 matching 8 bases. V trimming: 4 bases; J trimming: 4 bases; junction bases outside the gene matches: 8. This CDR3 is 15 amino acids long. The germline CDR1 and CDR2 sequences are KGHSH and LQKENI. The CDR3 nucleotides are TGTGCCAGCTCACTAACCGGACAGGGTGGAGAGACCCAGTACTTC. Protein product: CASSLTGQGGETQYF.

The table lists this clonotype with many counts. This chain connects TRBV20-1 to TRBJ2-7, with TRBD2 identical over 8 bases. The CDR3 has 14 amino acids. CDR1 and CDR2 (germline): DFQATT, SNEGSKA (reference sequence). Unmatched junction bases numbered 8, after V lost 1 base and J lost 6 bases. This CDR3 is CSARAGSGSREQYF. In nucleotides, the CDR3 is TGCAGTGCTAGAGCGGGAAGCGGGAGTCGCGAGCAGTACTTC.

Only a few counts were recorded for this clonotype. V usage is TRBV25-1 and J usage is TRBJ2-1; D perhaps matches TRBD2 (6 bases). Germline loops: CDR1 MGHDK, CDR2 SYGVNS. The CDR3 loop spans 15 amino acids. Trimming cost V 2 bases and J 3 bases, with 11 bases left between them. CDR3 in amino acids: CASSELSGGYNEQFF. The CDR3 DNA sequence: TGTGCCAGCAGTGAACTTTCCGGGGGCTACAATGAGCAGTTCTTC.

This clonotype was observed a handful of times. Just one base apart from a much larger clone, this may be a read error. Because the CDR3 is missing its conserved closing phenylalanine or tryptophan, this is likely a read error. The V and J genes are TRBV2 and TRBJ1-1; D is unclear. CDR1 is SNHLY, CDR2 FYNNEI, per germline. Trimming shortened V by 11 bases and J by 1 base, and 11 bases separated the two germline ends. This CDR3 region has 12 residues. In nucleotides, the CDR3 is TGTGCCTTAAGCAACGGGAACACTGAAGCTTTCCTT. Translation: CALSNGNTEAFL.

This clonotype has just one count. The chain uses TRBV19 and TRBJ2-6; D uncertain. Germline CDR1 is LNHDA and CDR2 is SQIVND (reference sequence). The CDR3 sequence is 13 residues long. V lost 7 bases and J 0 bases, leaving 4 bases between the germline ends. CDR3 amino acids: CASKPSGANVLTF. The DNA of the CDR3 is TGTGCCAGTAAGCCCTCTGGGGCCAACGTCCTGACTTTC.

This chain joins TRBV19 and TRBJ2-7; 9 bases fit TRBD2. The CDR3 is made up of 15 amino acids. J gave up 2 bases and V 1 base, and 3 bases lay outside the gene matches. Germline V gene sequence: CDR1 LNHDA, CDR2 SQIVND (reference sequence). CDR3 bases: TGTGCCAGTAGTATAGGAGCGGGAGGAACCTACGAGCAGTACTTC. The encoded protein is CASSIGAGGTYEQYF.

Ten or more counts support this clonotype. As DNA, the CDR3 is TGTGCCAGCAGAGGACGGGGTATCGATCAGCCCCAGCATTTT. This gives the protein CASRGRGIDQPQHF. The rearrangement joins TRBV2 to TRBJ1-5, with D hard to call. CDR1 is SNHLY, CDR2 FYNNEI, per germline. V was clipped by 6 bases and J by 5 bases, with 14 bases between them. The CDR3 is 14 residues long.

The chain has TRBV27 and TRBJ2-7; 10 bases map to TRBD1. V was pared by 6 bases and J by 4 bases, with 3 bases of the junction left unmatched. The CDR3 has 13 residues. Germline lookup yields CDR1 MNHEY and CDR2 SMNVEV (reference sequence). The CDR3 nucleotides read TGTGCCAGCAGAAGACAGGGGGCTTACGAGCAGTACTTC. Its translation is CASRRQGAYEQYF.

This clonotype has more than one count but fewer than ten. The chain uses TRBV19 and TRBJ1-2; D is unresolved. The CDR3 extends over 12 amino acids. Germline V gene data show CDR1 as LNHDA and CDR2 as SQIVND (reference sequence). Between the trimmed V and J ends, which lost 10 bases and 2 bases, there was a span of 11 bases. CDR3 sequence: CATYTENYGYTF. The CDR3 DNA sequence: TGTGCCACTTATACAGAGAACTATGGCTACACCTTC.

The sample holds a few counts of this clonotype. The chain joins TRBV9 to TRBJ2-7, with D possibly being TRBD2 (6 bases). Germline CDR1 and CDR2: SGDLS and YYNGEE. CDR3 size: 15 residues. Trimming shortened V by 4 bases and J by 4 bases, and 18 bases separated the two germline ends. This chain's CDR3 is CASSPTGTAMYEQYF. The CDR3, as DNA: TGTGCCAGCAGCCCCACCGGGACTGCCATGTACGAGCAGTACTTC.

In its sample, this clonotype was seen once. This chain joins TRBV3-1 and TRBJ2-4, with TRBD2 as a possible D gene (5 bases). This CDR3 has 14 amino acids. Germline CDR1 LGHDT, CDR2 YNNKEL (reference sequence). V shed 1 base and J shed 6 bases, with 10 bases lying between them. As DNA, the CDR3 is TGTGCCAGCAGCCAAGTTGTTCGGGGAAACATTCAGTACTTC. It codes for CASSQVVRGNIQYF.

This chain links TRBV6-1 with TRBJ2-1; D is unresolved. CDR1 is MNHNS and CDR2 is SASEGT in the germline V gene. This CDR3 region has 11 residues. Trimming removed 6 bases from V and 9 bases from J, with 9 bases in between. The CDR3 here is CASSQFREQFF. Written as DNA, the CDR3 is TGTGCCAGCAGCCAGTTCCGTGAGCAGTTCTTC.

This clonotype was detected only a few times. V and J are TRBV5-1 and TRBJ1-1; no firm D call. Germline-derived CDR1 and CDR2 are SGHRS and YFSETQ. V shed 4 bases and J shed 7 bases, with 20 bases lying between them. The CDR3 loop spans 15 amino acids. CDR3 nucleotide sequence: TGCGCCAGCAGCCCCCGGACGCGAGAGCCCTATGAAGCTTTCTTT. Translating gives CASSPRTREPYEAFF.

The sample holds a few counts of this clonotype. The DNA for the CDR3 is TGTGCCAGCTCACCGGAAAATCAGCCCCAGCATTTT. Translating it yields CASSPENQPQHF. The chain uses TRBV18 and TRBJ1-5; no reliable D call. Trimming left V 3 bases short and J 4 bases short, with 4 bases between. The CDR3 runs to 12 residues. Germline assignment: CDR1 KGHSH and CDR2 LQKENI.

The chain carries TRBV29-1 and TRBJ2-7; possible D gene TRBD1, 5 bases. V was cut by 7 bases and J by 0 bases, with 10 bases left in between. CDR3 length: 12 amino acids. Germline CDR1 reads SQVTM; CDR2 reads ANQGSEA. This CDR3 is CSAQGSSYEQYF. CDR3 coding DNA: TGCAGCGCGCAGGGCAGCTCCTACGAGCAGTACTTC.